The next 10 T cell receptor beta chains were all read from a single sample in a study of T cells after yellow fever vaccination. TCRdb processed the 5' RACE reads anew with MiXCR; each CDR3 protein has one entry. The table records more than 80,000 distinct CDR3 sequences, around 5.8% of them present only once. The sequencing used CD8+ T cells sorted from PBMCs, collected 10 days after the yellow fever booster vaccination. The receptor source for this set is a man aged 18 to 29 who received the YFV17D yellow fever vaccine.

The V gene is TRBV6-5, the J gene TRBJ1-4; D may be TRBD1 (6 bases). CDR3 length: 16 amino acids. The V gene lost 6 bases and the J gene lost 8 bases, with 22 bases spanning the gap. Germline assignment: CDR1 MNHEY and CDR2 SVGAGI. CDR3 DNA: TGTGCCAGCAGCAGACTACCGGGACACCGGACCGAAAAACTGTTTTTT. It encodes CASSRLPGHRTEKLFF.

This clonotype came up a few times. This chain links TRBV13 with TRBJ2-1, with D possibly being TRBD2 (6 bases). CDR3 size: 16 residues. The V end lost 0 bases, the J end lost 2 bases, and 11 bases lay between the germline ends. Germline lookup yields CDR1 PRHDT and CDR2 FYEKMQ (reference sequence). The CDR3 nucleotides are TGTGCCAGCAGCTTAGGCGGGACTGTACCCTACAATGAGCAGTTCTTC. Translation gives CASSLGGTVPYNEQFF.

This clonotype showed up just a few times. The CDR3 loop reads CASSQVSGGNQPQHF. The CDR3 nucleotides are TGTGCCAGCAGCCAAGTCTCGGGCGGCAATCAGCCCCAGCATTTT. The V call is TRBV3-1, the J call TRBJ1-5; D is ambiguous. Trimming cost V 1 base and J 2 bases, with 9 bases left between them. The CDR3 is made up of 15 amino acids. Germline V lookup: CDR1 LGHDT, CDR2 YNNKEL (reference sequence).

This clonotype occurred a few times. The chain links TRBV7-9 to TRBJ2-3; a possible D gene is TRBD1 (6 bases). Deletions cut 4 bases from V and 2 bases from J, with 16 bases between. This CDR3 has 16 residues. Germline V gene lookup returns CDR1 SEHNR and CDR2 FQNEAQ (reference sequence). The CDR3 protein is CASSSGDGALTDTQYF. The CDR3 bases are TGTGCCAGCAGCTCAGGGGATGGGGCGCTCACAGATACGCAGTATTTT.

DNA for the CDR3: TGTGCCAGCAGCCTTGGGACCCGACTTAAGGCAGATACGCAGTATTTT. Translation: CASSLGTRLKADTQYF. The V and J genes are TRBV7-6 and TRBJ2-3; D tentatively fits TRBD1 or TRBD2 (5 bases each). The V end was cut by 5 bases, the J end by 4 bases, with 19 bases between. Germline CDR1 and CDR2: SGHVS and FNYEAQ. CDR3 length equals 16 residues.

This clonotype was detected a few times. The chain combines TRBV25-1 with TRBJ2-4; TRBD1 agrees at 10 bases. The CDR3 is 13 residues long. Trimming removed 4 bases from V and 8 bases from J; junction bases left unmatched: 2. CDR1 is MGHDK and CDR2 is SYGVNS in the germline V gene. CDR3 sequence (DNA): TGTGCCAGCAGTGGGGGACAGGGGTACATTCAGTACTTC. Protein: CASSGGQGYIQYF. The full variable domain, rest sourced from reference TRBV25-1 and TRBJ2-4, is EADIYQTPRYLVIGTGKKITLECSQTMGHDKMYWYQQDPGMELHLIHYSYGVNSTEKGDLSSESTVSRIRTEHFPLTLESARPSHTSQYLCASSGGQGYIQYFGAGTRLSVL.

The chain uses TRBV20-1 and TRBJ2-7, with TRBD1 matching 9 bases. Trimming removed 4 bases from V and 3 bases from J; junction bases left unmatched: 10. The CDR3 spans 15 residues. Germline CDR1 and CDR2: DFQATT and SNEGSKA (reference sequence). CDR3 region: CSATDVNRGLYEQYF. CDR3 nucleotides: TGCAGTGCTACTGACGTGAACAGGGGGCTCTACGAGCAGTACTTC.

The V call is TRBV7-6, the J call TRBJ2-7; D may be TRBD1 (5 bases). In germline, CDR1 is SGHVS, CDR2 FNYEAQ. The germline V and J ends were trimmed by 8 bases and 4 bases, with 9 bases remaining between them. This CDR3 spans 11 amino acids. In DNA form, the CDR3 reads TGTGCCAGCGGGCAGGGTTACGAGCAGTACGTC. Amino acid sequence: CASGQGYEQYV.

This chain joins TRBV5-6 and TRBJ2-7; the match to TRBD2 covers 8 bases. With V trimmed by 5 bases and J by 5 bases, 9 bases remained unmatched. Per the germline V gene, CDR1 is SGHDT and CDR2 is YYEEEE. This CDR3 contains 14 residues. As DNA, the CDR3 is TGTGCCAGCAGGTCCGGGGGGGGGCTGGACGAGCAGTACGTC. It specifies CASRSGGGLDEQYV.

The rearrangement links TRBV7-2 to TRBJ2-7, with D possibly being TRBD2 (5 bases). Trimming stripped 3 bases from V and 3 bases from J, with 12 bases between. Germline V gene sequence: CDR1 SGHTA, CDR2 FQGNSA. This CDR3 is built from 14 residues. CDR3 in DNA: TGTGCCAGCAGCTTCTTCCACGGGAACTACGAGCAGTACGTC. It yields the protein CASSFFHGNYEQYV.